This T cell receptor beta chain emerged from a study of T cell responses to AZD1222 COVID-19 vaccine. General observations from the study: Baseline seropositivity characterized only 5 to 7 AZD1222 recipients. The donor cohort was predominantly white British with a female majority, and clonal diversity may have been underestimated. Distributed over spike, vaccine-associated CD4 TCRs predominated at 160-218 and 743-854. Repertoire samples came only from after the peak T cell response.

Per germline, CDR1 SGHTA and CDR2 FQGNSA. This CDR3 has 14 amino acids. Trimming removed 4 bases from V and 5 bases from J, with 14 bases in between. Sequencing used immunoSEQ multiplex PCR; TCRdb keeps in-frame clones, though not all of them. The sample lists about 64,000 clones, roughly 80% occurring once. With respect to this clone: Its antigen is not identified.

The source material was peripheral blood, sampled 28 days after the second AZD1222 dose. This clonotype originated in an adult who received the AZD1222 COVID-19 vaccine. The rearrangement uses TRBV7-2 and TRBJ1-1; D unclear. The CDR3 sequence is CASSSQRGLTEAFF. In DNA form, the CDR3 reads TGTGCCAGCAGCTCTCAGCGGGGTCTGACTGAAGCTTTCTTT.